The present T cell receptor (beta chain) was sequenced within a study of T cell changes during pregnancy in multiple sclerosis. V trimming: 4 bases; J trimming: 3 bases; junction bases outside the gene matches: 4. There are 16 residues in the CDR3. The germline CDR1 and CDR2 sequences are MNHEY and SVGAGI. Produced via immunoSEQ multiplex PCR; TCRdb's table is partial and in-frame only. The sample has over 75,000 clones; 85% to 95% are singletons. This sequence originates from a female donor with multiple sclerosis, enrolled in a pregnancy study. The chain links TRBV6-5 to TRBJ2-3, with 13 bases aligning to TRBD2. The sequencing used peripheral blood, collected in the first trimester of pregnancy. CDR3 DNA: TGTGCCAGCAGTTTTAGACTAGCGGGAGGAACAGATACGCAGTATTTT. This encodes CASSFRLAGGTDTQYF.